This T cell receptor beta chain came from a study of control samples from healthy donors and cancer patients (TCRdb year 2020). As to this clone: Its antigen is still unknown. No much larger clone exists at a distance of one base, and base qualities are not known.

The method was the immunoSEQ multiplex PCR assay. TCRdb obtained this table from immuneACCESS and retained in-frame rearrangements with V and J assigned. These tables miss some clones; where compared with another copy, unresolved V genes account for less than half of the shortfall, and the remainder is unexplained. This sample holds around 94,000 clones; 75% to 95% were observed only once. The top ten hold about 4% of the sample. The sample was blood. The TCR sequence derives from a woman between 18 and 29 years old in good health.

The DNA reads as follows: TGTGCCAGCAGCTTAGGAGGGGTCTCCTACGAGCAGTACTTC. This translates into CASSLGGVSYEQYF. The rearranged chain carries TRBV13 and TRBJ2-7, with TRBD1 perhaps the D gene, on 5 matching bases. CDR1 and CDR2 are drawn from the germline V gene (reference sequence): PRHDT, FYEKMQ. The CDR3 contains 14 residues, cysteine and phenylalanine counted. Of the read, only the CDR3 DNA is kept; its 42 bases are in frame from base 1. V is shortened by 0 bases, J by 0 bases, and the region joining them spans 6 bases. Full variable domain (CDR3 extended with the reference TRBV13 and TRBJ2-7 proteins): AAGVIQSPRHLIKEKRETATLKCYPIPRHDTVYWYQQGPGQDPQFLISFYEKMQSDKGSIPDRFSAQQFSDYHSELNMSSLELGDSALYFCASSLGGVSYEQYFGPGTRLTVT.